What follows is one T cell receptor beta chain and its context. Its antigen remains unidentified. Primers included in the PCR were 60 Vbeta and 13 Jbeta primers. TCRdb keeps only in-frame clones here, not all; method: immunoSEQ multiplex PCR. The sample carries about 170,000 clones, 75% to 90% recorded once. V was shortened by 7 bases and J by 4 bases, with 15 bases between the two germline ends. CDR3 size: 14 residues. Germline CDR1 reads LNHDA; CDR2 reads SQIVND (reference sequence). These data originate in a study of cytomegalovirus exposure and HLA in healthy donors. The overall study: Of 398 genotyped donors, roughly 81% clustered with self-reported Caucasian donors. Study results and limitations: Most TCRs appeared rarely, but some public TCRs recurred in many donors. Sequences of the TCR beta chain were said to predict the HLA-A and HLA-B alleles of most subjects accurately.

Sequencing was carried out using PBMCs. The V call is TRBV19, the J call TRBJ2-3, with a possible D match to TRBD1 (6 bases). The source of this sequence is a male donor in good health and CMV-seronegative. The CDR3 DNA is TGTGCCAGTACGCCCAGGGGTCTCTCAGATACGCAGTATTTT. Encoded protein: CASTPRGLSDTQYF.